This T cell receptor beta chain is from a study of T cell repertoires in cytomegalovirus infection. Of note for this clonotype: Its target is unknown.

In TCRdb, the reads were re-called with MiXCR into one record per CDR3 protein. The sample contains fewer than 350,000 distinct CDR3 sequences, roughly 28% of which appear only once. This CDR3 contains 15 residues. With 6 bases clipped from V and 8 bases from J, the junction kept 10 bases outside the gene matches. CDR1 and CDR2 from the germline V gene are MNHEY and SVGAGI. This TCR came from a human donor in good health (CMV status not recorded). Some clones in this sample may be carry-over from other donors' samples. The sequenced sample was cultured PBMCs, obtained from culture after CMV antigen stimulation. The gene calls are TRBV6-5 and TRBJ1-4; 9 bases are a match to TRBD1. Here the CDR3 DNA reads TGTGCCAGCAGATACAACAGGGGGCGAGGAGAAAAACTGTTTTTT. It yields the protein CASRYNRGRGEKLFF.